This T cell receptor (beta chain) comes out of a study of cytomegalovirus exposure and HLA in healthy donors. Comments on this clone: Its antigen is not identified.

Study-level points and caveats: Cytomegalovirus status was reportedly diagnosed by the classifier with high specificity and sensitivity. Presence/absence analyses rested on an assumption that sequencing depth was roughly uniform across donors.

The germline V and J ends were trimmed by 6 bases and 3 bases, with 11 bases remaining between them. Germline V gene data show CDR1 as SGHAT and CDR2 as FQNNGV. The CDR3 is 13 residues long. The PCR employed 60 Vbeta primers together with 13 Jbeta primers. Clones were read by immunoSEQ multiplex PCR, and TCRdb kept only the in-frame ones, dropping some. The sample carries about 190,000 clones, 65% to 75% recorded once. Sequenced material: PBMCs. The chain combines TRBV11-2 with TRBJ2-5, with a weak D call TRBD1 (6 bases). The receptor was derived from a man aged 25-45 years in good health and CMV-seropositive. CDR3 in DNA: TGTGCCAGCAGGAGGGACAACAAAGAGACCCAGTACTTC. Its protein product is CASRRDNKETQYF.